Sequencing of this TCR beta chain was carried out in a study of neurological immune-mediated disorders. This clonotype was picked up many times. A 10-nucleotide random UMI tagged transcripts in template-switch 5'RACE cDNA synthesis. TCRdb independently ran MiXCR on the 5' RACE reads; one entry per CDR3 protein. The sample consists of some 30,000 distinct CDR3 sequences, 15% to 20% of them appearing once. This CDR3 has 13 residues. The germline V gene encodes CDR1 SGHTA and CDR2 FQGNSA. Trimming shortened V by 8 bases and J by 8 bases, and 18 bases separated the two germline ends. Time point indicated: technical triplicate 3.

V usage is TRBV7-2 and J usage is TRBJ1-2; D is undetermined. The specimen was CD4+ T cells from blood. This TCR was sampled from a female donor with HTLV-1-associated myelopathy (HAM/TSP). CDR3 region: CASEATPSFGYTF. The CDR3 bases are TGTGCCAGCGAAGCGACGCCATCGTTCGGCTACACCTTC.